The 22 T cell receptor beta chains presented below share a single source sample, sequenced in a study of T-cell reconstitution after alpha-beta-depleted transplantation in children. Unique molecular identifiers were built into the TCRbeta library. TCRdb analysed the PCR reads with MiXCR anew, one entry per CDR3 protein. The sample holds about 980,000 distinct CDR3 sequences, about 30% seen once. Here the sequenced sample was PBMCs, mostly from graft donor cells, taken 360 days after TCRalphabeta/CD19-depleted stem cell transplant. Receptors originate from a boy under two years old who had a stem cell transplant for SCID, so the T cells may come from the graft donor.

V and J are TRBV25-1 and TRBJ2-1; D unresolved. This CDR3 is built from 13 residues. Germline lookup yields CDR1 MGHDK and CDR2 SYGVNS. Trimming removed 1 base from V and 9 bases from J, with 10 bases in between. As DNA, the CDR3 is TGTGCCAGCAGTGAATGGCCCCCTACTGAGCAGTTCTTC. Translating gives CASSEWPPTEQFF.

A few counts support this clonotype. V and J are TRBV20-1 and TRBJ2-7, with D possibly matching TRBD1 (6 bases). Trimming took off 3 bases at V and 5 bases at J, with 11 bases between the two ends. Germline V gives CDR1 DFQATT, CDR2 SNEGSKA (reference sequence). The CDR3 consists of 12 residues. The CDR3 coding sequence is TGCAGTGCTAGGCTCAGGGGAGACGAGCAGTACTTC. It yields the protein CSARLRGDEQYF.

This CDR3 is CASSLGVGGIPYNEQFF. CDR3 sequence (DNA): TGTGCCAGCAGCTTAGGGGTCGGGGGGATCCCCTACAATGAGCAGTTCTTC. The chain joins TRBV11-2 to TRBJ2-1; 7 nucleotides match TRBD2. The V and J ends lost 1 base and 2 bases, in that order; junction bases with no gene match: 8. Germline CDR1 is SGHAT and CDR2 is FQNNGV. The CDR3 is 17 residues long.

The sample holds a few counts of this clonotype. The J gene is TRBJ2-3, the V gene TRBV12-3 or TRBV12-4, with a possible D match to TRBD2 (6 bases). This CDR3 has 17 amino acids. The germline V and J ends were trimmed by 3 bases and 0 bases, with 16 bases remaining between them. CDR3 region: CASSFVGTPISTDTQYF. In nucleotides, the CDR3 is TGTGCCAGCAGTTTTGTCGGGACTCCAATAAGCACAGATACGCAGTATTTT.

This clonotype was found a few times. CDR3 nucleotide sequence: TGTGCCAGCAGCCGAGTCCCGGTCCCCAATGAGCAGTTCTTC. It translates to CASSRVPVPNEQFF. This chain uses TRBV7-6 with TRBJ2-1; D remains unclear. The CDR3 has 14 amino acids. Germline CDR1 is SGHVS and CDR2 is FNYEAQ. V lost 5 bases and J lost 6, with 14 bases in between. The full variable domain, rest sourced from reference TRBV7-6 and TRBJ2-1, is GAGVSQSPRYKVTKRGQDVALRCDPISGHVSLYWYRQALGQGPEFLTYFNYEAQQDKSGLPNDRFSAERPEGSISTLTIQRTEQRDSAMYRCASSRVPVPNEQFFGPGTRLTVL.

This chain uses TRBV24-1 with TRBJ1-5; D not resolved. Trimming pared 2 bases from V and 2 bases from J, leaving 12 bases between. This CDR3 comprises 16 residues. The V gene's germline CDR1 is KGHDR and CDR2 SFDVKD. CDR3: CATSDSLSGGNQPQHF. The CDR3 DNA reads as TGTGCCACCAGTGATTCGTTAAGCGGGGGCAATCAGCCCCAGCATTTT.

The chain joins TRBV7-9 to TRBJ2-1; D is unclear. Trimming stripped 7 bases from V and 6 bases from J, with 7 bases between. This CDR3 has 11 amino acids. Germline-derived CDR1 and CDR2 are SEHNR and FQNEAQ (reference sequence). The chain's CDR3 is CASNALNEQFF. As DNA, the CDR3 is TGTGCCAGCAACGCCCTCAATGAGCAGTTCTTC.

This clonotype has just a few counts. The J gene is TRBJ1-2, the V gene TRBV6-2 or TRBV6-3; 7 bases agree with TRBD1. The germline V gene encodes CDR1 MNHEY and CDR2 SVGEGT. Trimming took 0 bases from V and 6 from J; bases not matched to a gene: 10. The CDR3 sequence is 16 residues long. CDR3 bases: TGTGCCAGCAGTTACTCAGGTAGCCAGGGGGGACATGGCTACACCTTC. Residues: CASSYSGSQGGHGYTF.

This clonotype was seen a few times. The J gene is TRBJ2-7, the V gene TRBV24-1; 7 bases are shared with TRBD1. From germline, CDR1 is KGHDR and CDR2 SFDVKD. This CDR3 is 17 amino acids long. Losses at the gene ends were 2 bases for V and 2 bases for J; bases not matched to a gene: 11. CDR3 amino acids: CATSDSPPGQLPYEQYF. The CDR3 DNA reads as TGTGCCACCAGTGATTCACCGCCGGGACAGCTTCCCTACGAGCAGTACTTC.

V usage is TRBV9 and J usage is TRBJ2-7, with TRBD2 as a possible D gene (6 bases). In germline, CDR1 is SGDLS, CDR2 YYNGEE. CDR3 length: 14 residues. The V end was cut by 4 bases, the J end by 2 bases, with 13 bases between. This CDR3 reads CASSPRGYPYEQYF. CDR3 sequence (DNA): TGTGCCAGCAGCCCCCGGGGGTACCCCTACGAGCAGTACTTC.

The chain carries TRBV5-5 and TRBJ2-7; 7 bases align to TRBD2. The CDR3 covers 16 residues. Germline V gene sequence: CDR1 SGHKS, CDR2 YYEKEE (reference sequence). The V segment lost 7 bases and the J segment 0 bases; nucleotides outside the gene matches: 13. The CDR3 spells CASCIGGGPTSYEQYF. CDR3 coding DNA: TGTGCCAGCTGTATTGGGGGGGGTCCAACCTCCTACGAGCAGTACTTC.

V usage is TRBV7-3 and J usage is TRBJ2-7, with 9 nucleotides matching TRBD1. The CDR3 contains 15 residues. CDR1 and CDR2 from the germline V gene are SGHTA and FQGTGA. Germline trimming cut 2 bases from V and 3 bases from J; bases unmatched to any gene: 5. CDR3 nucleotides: TGTGCCAGCAGCTTAGGATCGGGACAGGGCTACGAGCAGTACTTC. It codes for CASSLGSGQGYEQYF.

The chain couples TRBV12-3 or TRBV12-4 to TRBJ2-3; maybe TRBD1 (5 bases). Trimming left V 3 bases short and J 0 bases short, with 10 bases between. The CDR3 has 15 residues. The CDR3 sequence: CASSFGYRSTDTQYF. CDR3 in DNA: TGTGCCAGCAGTTTTGGCTACAGGAGCACAGATACGCAGTATTTT.

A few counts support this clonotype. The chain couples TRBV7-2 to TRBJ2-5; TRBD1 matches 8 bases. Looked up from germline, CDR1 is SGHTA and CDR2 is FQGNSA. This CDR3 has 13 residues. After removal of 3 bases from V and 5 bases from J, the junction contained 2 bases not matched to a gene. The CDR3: CASSFRTGETQYF. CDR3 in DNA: TGTGCCAGCAGCTTTCGGACAGGGGAGACCCAGTACTTC.

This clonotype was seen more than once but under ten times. CDR3 residues: CATSRATSSQGHEQFF. The DNA for the CDR3 is TGTGCCACCAGCAGAGCCACCAGTTCGCAGGGCCATGAGCAGTTCTTC. The rearrangement links TRBV15 to TRBJ2-1, with D possibly TRBD1 on 5 matching bases. The CDR3 runs to 16 residues. Trimming stripped 1 base from V and 8 bases from J, with 18 bases between. The germline V gene has CDR1 LNHNV and CDR2 YYDKDF (reference sequence).

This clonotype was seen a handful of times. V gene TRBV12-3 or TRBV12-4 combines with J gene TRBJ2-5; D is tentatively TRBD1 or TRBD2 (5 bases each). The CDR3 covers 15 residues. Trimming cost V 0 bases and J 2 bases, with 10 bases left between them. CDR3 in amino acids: CASSLALGEQETQYF. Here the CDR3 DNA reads TGTGCCAGCAGTTTAGCGCTGGGGGAGCAAGAGACCCAGTACTTC.

DNA for the CDR3: TGTGCCAGCAGTCAAACCGCGGGGGTTTATTCTGCAGATACGCAGTATTTT. Amino acid sequence: CASSQTAGVYSADTQYF. The V gene is TRBV28, the J gene TRBJ2-3; 7 bases line up with TRBD2. Germline CDR1 is MDHEN and CDR2 is SYDVKM. The CDR3 consists of 17 residues. The junction had 15 bases not matched to a gene; V was cut back by 5 bases and J by 4 bases.

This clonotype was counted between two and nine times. The DNA for the CDR3 is TGTGCCAGCGGTCTCATGGTAGGCAATGAGCAGTTCTTC. Its protein is CASGLMVGNEQFF. The V gene is TRBV6-6, the J gene TRBJ2-1, with D hard to call. The CDR3 contains 13 residues. Germline V gives CDR1 MNHNY, CDR2 SVGAGI (reference sequence). V dropped 8 bases and J dropped 6 bases, with 14 bases sitting between them.

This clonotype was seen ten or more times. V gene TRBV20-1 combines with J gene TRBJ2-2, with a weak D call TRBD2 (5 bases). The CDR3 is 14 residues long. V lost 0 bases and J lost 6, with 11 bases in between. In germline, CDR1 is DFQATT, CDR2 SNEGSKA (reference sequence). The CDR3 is CSARDSEGAGELFF. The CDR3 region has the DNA TGCAGTGCTAGAGATAGCGAAGGAGCCGGGGAGCTGTTTTTT.

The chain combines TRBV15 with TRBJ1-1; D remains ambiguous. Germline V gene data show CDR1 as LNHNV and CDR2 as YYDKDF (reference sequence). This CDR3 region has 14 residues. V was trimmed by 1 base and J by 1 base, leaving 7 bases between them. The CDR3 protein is CATSRVGANTEAFF. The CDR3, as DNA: TGTGCCACCAGCAGAGTTGGAGCGAACACTGAAGCTTTCTTT.

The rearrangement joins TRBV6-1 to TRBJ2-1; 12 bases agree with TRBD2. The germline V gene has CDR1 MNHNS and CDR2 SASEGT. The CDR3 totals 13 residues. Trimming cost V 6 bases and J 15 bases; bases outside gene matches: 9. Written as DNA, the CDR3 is TGTGCCAGCAGGGACCTAGCGGGGGGGCGGCCGTTCTTC. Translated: CASRDLAGGRPFF.

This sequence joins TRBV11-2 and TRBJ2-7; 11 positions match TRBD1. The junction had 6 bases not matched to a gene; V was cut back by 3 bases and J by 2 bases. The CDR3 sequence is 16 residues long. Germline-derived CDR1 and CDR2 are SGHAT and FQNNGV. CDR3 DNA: TGTGCCAGCAGCTTGGACCGGACAGGGGGCACCTACGAGCAGTACTTC. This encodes CASSLDRTGGTYEQYF.